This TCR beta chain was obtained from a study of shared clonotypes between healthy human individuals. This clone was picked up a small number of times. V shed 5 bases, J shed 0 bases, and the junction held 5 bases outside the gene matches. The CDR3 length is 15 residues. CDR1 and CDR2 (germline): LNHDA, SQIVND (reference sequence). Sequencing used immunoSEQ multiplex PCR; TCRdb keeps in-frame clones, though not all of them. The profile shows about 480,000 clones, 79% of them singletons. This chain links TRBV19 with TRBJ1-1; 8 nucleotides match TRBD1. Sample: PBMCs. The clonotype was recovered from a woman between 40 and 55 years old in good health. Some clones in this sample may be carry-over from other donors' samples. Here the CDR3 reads CASSGNRGMNTEAFF. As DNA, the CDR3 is TGTGCCAGTAGTGGAAACAGGGGGATGAACACTGAAGCTTTCTTT.